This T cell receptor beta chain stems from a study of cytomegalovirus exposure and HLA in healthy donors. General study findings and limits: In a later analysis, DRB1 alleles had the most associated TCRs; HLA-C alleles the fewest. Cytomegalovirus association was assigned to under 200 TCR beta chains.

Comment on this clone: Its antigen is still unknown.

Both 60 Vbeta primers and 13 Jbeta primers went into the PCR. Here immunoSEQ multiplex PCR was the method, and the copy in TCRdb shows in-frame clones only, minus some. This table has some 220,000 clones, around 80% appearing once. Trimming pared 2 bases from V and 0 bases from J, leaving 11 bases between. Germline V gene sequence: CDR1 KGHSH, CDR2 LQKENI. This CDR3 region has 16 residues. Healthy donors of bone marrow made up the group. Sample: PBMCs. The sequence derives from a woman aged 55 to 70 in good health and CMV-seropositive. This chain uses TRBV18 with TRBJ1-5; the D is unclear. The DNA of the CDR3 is TGTGCCAGCTCACCAGCGGCACCGACTAGCAATCAGCCCCAGCATTTT. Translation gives CASSPAAPTSNQPQHF. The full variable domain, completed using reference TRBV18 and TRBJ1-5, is NAGVMQNPRHLVRRRGQEARLRCSPMKGHSHVYWYRQLPEEGLKFMVYLQKENIIDESGMPKERFSAEFPKEGPSILRIQQVVRGDSAAYFCASSPAAPTSNQPQHFGDGTRLSIL.